Below are 11 T cell receptor beta chains sequenced from a single sample in a study of PD-1 blockade in classical Hodgkin lymphoma (TCRdb year 2020). To prepare the library, the immunoSEQ multiplex PCR assay was applied. TCRdb took over this immuneACCESS table, retaining in-frame rearrangements with V and J assigned. Such tables are incomplete; in checked studies, under half of the missing clones stem from an unresolved V gene, and the remainder is unexplained. Across this sample there are 10,000 to 15,000 clones, with roughly 80% seen only once. The ten largest clones represent around 22% of the sample. What the time point label conveys for this sample: cycle 1 day 1 (C1D1), immediately before nivolumab initiation. Relapse after autologous stem cell transplantation had occurred in all trial patients, and cohorts A, B and C were distinguished by prior brentuximab vedotin exposure. A Miltenyi CD8+ T cell isolation kit was used for magnetic negative selection to purify CD8+ T cells from thawed PBMCs.

The material was CD8+ T cells from blood, obtained at baseline. The origin of the receptors is a human donor with classical Hodgkin lymphoma.

The chain joins TRBV29-1 to TRBJ1-2; possibly TRBD1 for D (6 bases). V was cut by 3 bases and J by 5 bases, with 13 bases left in between. Looked up from germline, CDR1 is SQVTM and CDR2 is ANQGSEA. The length of the CDR3 is 13 residues. CDR3 residues: CSVETRTDYGYTF. The CDR3 nucleotides read TGCAGCGTTGAGACGCGGACAGATTATGGCTACACCTTC.

The rearrangement uses TRBV7-9 and TRBJ2-7; D might be TRBD1 or TRBD2, each matching 5 bases. V lost 1 base, J lost 0 bases, and 13 bases lay in between. From germline, CDR1 is SEHNR and CDR2 FQNEAQ (reference sequence). This CDR3 comprises 16 residues. CDR3 bases: TGTGCCAGCAGCTTAGTTGGGGGAGAGGACTCCTACGAGCAGTACTTC. Protein product: CASSLVGGEDSYEQYF.

This chain connects TRBV5-1 to TRBJ2-7; a weak D match, TRBD1 (5 bases). Trimming stripped 2 bases from V and 4 bases from J, with 10 bases between. Germline V gives CDR1 SGHRS, CDR2 YFSETQ. The CDR3 totals 13 residues. The CDR3 here is CASSFGPGYEQYF. DNA of the CDR3: TGCGCCAGCAGCTTTGGACCAGGGTACGAGCAGTACTTC.

The chain employs TRBV5-6 and TRBJ2-7; D not certain. In germline, CDR1 is SGHDT, CDR2 YYEEEE. V lost 0 bases and J 0 bases, leaving 7 bases between the germline ends. This CDR3 comprises 14 residues. The CDR3 sequence is CASSLVGDSYEQYF. For the CDR3, the DNA is TGTGCCAGCAGCTTGGTTGGAGACTCCTACGAGCAGTACTTC. Full variable domain (remainder filled in from reference TRBV5-6 and TRBJ2-7): DAGVTQSPTHLIKTRGQQVTLRCSPKSGHDTVSWYQQALGQGPQFIFQYYEEEERQRGNFPDRFSGHQFPNYSSELNVNALLLGDSALYLCASSLVGDSYEQYFGPGTRLTVT.

This chain links TRBV7-9 with TRBJ1-1; 7 bases agree with TRBD1. The CDR3 consists of 15 residues. Germline V gives CDR1 SEHNR, CDR2 FQNEAQ (reference sequence). With 0 bases clipped from V and 5 bases from J, the junction kept 6 bases outside the gene matches. The CDR3 DNA reads as TGTGCCAGCAGCTTAGCGATGCAGGGGGATACTGAAGCTTTCTTT. Amino acids: CASSLAMQGDTEAFF. The full variable domain, its missing parts supplied by reference TRBV7-9 and TRBJ1-1, is DTGVSQNPRHKITKRGQNVTFRCDPISEHNRLYWYRQTLGQGPEFLTYFQNEAQLEKSRLLSDRFSAERPKGSFSTLEIQRTEQGDSAMYLCASSLAMQGDTEAFFGQGTRLTVV.

The J gene is TRBJ1-2, the V gene TRBV6-5; maybe TRBD1 (6 bases). V was shortened by 5 bases and J by 4 bases, with 17 bases between the two germline ends. The CDR3 runs to 15 residues. Germline values: CDR1 MNHEY, CDR2 SVGAGI. DNA of the CDR3: TGTGCCAGCAGTCTTTCCCGGGACACCCTCTATGGCTACACCTTC. Its protein is CASSLSRDTLYGYTF.

V is TRBV10-1 and J is TRBJ2-3, with 9 bases matching TRBD2. CDR1 WNHNN and CDR2 SYGVQD come from the germline V gene (reference sequence). V was pared by 6 bases and J by 1 base, with 8 bases of the junction left unmatched. This CDR3 contains 16 residues. In DNA form, the CDR3 reads TGCGCCAGCAGCCCTGCGGGGGGGCACCGCACAGATACGCAGTATTTT. It is translated as CASSPAGGHRTDTQYF.

The chain employs TRBV7-2 and TRBJ1-1, with 8 positions matching TRBD1. Germline lookup yields CDR1 SGHTA and CDR2 FQGNSA. Trimming took 1 base from V and 2 from J; bases not matched to a gene: 6. The CDR3 covers 16 residues. CDR3 DNA sequence: TGTGCCAGCAGCTTAGTTAGGACAGGGATAAACACTGAAGCTTTCTTT. It codes for CASSLVRTGINTEAFF.

The V and J genes are TRBV30 and TRBJ2-5, with D tentatively TRBD1 or TRBD2 (6 bases each). CDR1 is GTSNPN, CDR2 SVGIG, per germline (reference sequence). Trimming took off 0 bases at V and 4 bases at J, with 21 bases between the two ends. The CDR3 runs to 17 residues. The CDR3 DNA reads as TGTGCCTGGAGTGTAGGCGTGGGGGGCCTATTATCAGAGACCCAGTACTTC. Residues: CAWSVGVGGLLSETQYF.

This chain links TRBV2 with TRBJ1-2; possible D gene TRBD1, 5 bases. Germline loops: CDR1 SNHLY, CDR2 FYNNEI. This CDR3 contains 13 residues. Trimming stripped 6 bases from V and 5 bases from J, with 13 bases between. CDR3 bases: TGTGCCAGCAGGCGAAGGGGCGAATATGGCTACACCTTC. It yields the protein CASRRRGEYGYTF.

This chain links TRBV7-9 with TRBJ2-3; no reliable D call. Germline V gene lookup returns CDR1 SEHNR and CDR2 FQNEAQ (reference sequence). Trimming left V 4 bases short and J 5 bases short, with 10 bases between. The CDR3 consists of 13 residues. The CDR3 sequence is CASSSDTGDTQYF. The CDR3 DNA reads as TGTGCCAGCAGCTCAGACACTGGAGATACGCAGTATTTT.